One T cell receptor beta chain is described in this entry. The antigen remains unidentified. This sample is part of a study of OX40 agonist ivuxolimab in advanced cancers. Looking at the study overall: Ivuxolimab was delivered to patients intravenously every 2 weeks at doses spanning 0.01 to 10 mg/kg. The dose-escalation cohort had hepatocellular carcinoma, melanoma, renal cell or head and neck cancer. Whole-study findings and limits: Among patients with partial responses at 0.1-3.0 mg/kg, clonal expansion was among the lowest. No determination was made of the antigen specificity of the expanded peripheral T cells.

The germline CDR1 and CDR2 sequences are MNHEY and SVGAGI. Trimming removed 0 bases from V and 7 bases from J; junction bases left unmatched: 6. This CDR3 spans 15 amino acids. The assay was immunoSEQ multiplex PCR, and TCRdb's table has in-frame clones only and misses some. The table has 50,000 to 60,000 clones, 70% to 85% seen once. V usage is TRBV6-5 and J usage is TRBJ1-5, with TRBD1 matching over 7 bases. This TCR was recovered from an adult with an advanced solid tumor such as melanoma, head and neck, liver or kidney cancer. The sequencing here drew on CD4+ or CD8+ T cells sorted from blood, taken in a trial of the OX40 agonist ivuxolimab. CDR3 sequence (DNA): TGTGCCAGCAGTTACTCAATAACAGGGGAGCAGCCCCAGCATTTT. This translates into CASSYSITGEQPQHF.